A selection of T cell receptor beta chains follows, all from one sample in a study of T cells after posttransplantation cyclophosphamide. Libraries were prepared by immunoSEQ multiplex PCR; TCRdb keeps only in-frame clonotypes and omits some of them. This sample has 25,000 to 35,000 clones, each found more than once. Sequenced sample: PBMCs. Source of these receptors: a woman aged 25 to 39 in good health and a related stem cell transplant donor. Both conserved end residues are part of each CDR3. Fields, in order: CDR3 DNA, CDR3 protein, J gene, D gene, V gene, clone size. A D gene is named only where the DNA matches it firmly. Expanded clones are given a class, and other clones once, few, many or no size at all.

TGTGCCAGCAGTTTTGACCTCCGGGACTTGAAGACGACCCAGTACTTC	CASSFDLRDLKTTQYF	TRBJ2-5	.	TRBV28	.
TGTGCCAGCAGTTTTCAGGACACTGAAGCTTTCTTT	CASSFQDTEAFF	TRBJ1-1	.	TRBV28	many
TGTGCCAGCAGTACTACCGGTCTTTCGGACACTGAAGCTTTCTTT	CASSTTGLSDTEAFF	TRBJ1-1	.	TRBV27	many
TGTGCCAGCAGTTACGGTACTAGCGGGGGGTATAAAGTGGATACGCAGTATTTT	CASSYGTSGGYKVDTQYF	TRBJ2-3	TRBD2	TRBV6-2/TRBV6-3	.
TGCGCCAGCAGCACAGGAAGATATGGCTACACCTTC	CASSTGRYGYTF	TRBJ1-2	.	TRBV5-1	many
TGTGCCAGCAGCCCCCGGACAGGGGAAATCTATGGCTACACCTTC	CASSPRTGEIYGYTF	TRBJ1-2	TRBD1	TRBV7-2	many
.	CASSTSTPGPLHF	TRBJ1-6	.	TRBV12-3/TRBV12-4	many
TGCGCCAGCAGCGTGGAGGTAATAGGGTTTAGGTACTTC	CASSVEVIGFRYF	TRBJ2-7	.	TRBV5-1	many
TGTGCCAGCAGCTTAGGTCGGCGGGGTACTGGGGGTGAGCAGTTCTTC	CASSLGRRGTGGEQFF	TRBJ2-1	.	TRBV11-2	few
TGTGCCAGCATCACACCCGGGGGGCGGGGTGGCTACACCTTC	CASITPGGRGGYTF	TRBJ1-2	.	TRBV5-4	many
TGTGCCAGCAGTCCCGGGACTCGTGCTTTCTTT	CASSPGTRAFF	TRBJ1-1	.	TRBV28	many
TGTGCCAGCAGCATTCGACTAGCGCGGACCTACAATGAGCAGTTCTTC	CASSIRLARTYNEQFF	TRBJ2-1	TRBD2	TRBV2	many
TGTGCCAGCAGTTCCCTTTACGAGCAGTACTTC	CASSSLYEQYF	TRBJ2-7	.	TRBV6-5	few
TGTGCCAGCAAAAACGGGGGATTAGTCGGGGAGCTGTTTTTT	CASKNGGLVGELFF	TRBJ2-2	.	TRBV27	many
TGTGCCAGCAGAGGGGGGGACCTTAGTGTTCAGCCCCAGCATTTT	CASRGGDLSVQPQHF	TRBJ1-5	.	TRBV6-1	many
TGCGCCAGCAGTGAGTCGCTATTGTTAGTGACAGATACGCAGTATTTT	CASSESLLLVTDTQYF	TRBJ2-3	.	TRBV10-1	many
TGTGCCAGCAACCAGGCCGGAAGGCAGTATTTT	CASNQAGRQYF	TRBJ2-3	.	TRBV6-2/TRBV6-3	many
TGTGCCAGCAGCTTAGGACCCCTAGCGGGGGGCACCGGGGAGCTGTTTTTT	CASSLGPLAGGTGELFF	TRBJ2-2	TRBD2	TRBV7-2	many
TGTGCCAGCAGTCGTCCTCTGCATAGCCTAGGGGGCCCCAGAATCGGCTACACCTTC	CASSRPLHSLGGPRIGYTF	TRBJ1-2	TRBD1	TRBV6-2/TRBV6-3	many